This T cell receptor (beta chain) was captured in a study of T cell changes during pregnancy in multiple sclerosis (dated by TCRdb to between 2018 and 2021). In the study overall: The study looked at changes in the T cell repertoire across pregnancy in women with multiple sclerosis.

Remarks on this clone: No antigen is known for it. Base qualities are not provided; no much larger clone lies one nucleotide away.

Library preparation used the immunoSEQ multiplex PCR assay. This is the immuneACCESS table as TCRdb keeps it, with only in-frame sequences that have V and J called. A part of the clones is gone; compared with another copy, unresolved V genes explain less than half, and the rest is unexplained. The sample has around 58,000 clones on record, roughly 91% of them singletons. The ten largest clones represent around 0.81% of the sample. Between the V and J ends, shortened by 7 bases and 5 bases respectively, the junction contains 14 bases. The germline V gene provides CDR1 MNHEY and CDR2 SVGAGI. There are 13 amino acids in the CDR3, from cysteine to phenylalanine inclusive. Only the CDR3 DNA stays, 39 bases, in frame from base 1.

The source was peripheral blood, collected before pregnancy. The rearranged segments are TRBV6-5 and TRBJ1-2; no D gene can be assigned with confidence. The TCR was taken from a female donor with multiple sclerosis, enrolled in a pregnancy study. DNA sequence: TGTGCCAGCAAAAGAGAGGAGGTTTATGGCTACACCTTC. Its product reads: CASKREEVYGYTF.